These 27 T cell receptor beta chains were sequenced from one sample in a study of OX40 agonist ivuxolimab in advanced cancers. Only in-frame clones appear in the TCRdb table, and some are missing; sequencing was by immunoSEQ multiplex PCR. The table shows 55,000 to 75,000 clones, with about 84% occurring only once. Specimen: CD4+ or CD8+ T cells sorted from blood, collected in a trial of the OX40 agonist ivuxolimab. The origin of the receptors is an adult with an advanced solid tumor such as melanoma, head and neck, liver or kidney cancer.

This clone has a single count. The chain's CDR3 is CASRGQGASYEQYF. For the CDR3, the DNA is TGTGCCAGCAGGGGACAGGGGGCTTCCTACGAGCAGTACTTC. V and J are TRBV28 and TRBJ2-7; 12 bases are a match to TRBD1. Trimming cost V 6 bases and J 1 base; bases outside gene matches: 1. The CDR3 loop spans 14 amino acids. Looked up from germline, CDR1 is MDHEN and CDR2 is SYDVKM.

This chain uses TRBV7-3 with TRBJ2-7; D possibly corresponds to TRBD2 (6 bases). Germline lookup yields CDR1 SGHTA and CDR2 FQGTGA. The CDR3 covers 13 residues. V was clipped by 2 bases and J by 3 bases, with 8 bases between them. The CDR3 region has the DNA TGTGCCAGCAGCTTAGGAGGGTACTACGAGCAGTACTTC. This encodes CASSLGGYYEQYF.

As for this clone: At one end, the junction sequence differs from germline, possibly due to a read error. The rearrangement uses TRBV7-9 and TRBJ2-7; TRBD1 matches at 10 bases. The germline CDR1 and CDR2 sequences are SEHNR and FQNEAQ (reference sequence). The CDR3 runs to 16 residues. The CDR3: CASSHSGTGESYEQYF. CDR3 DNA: TGCGCCAGCAGCCACTCTGGGACAGGGGAATCCTACGAGCAGTACTTC.

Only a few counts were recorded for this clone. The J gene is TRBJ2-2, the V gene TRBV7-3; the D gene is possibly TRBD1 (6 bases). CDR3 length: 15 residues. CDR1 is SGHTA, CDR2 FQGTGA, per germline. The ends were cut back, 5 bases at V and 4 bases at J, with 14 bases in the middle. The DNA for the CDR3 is TGTGCCAGCAGCAAGGGGACACAGCCCACCGGGGAGCTGTTTTTT. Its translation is CASSKGTQPTGELFF.

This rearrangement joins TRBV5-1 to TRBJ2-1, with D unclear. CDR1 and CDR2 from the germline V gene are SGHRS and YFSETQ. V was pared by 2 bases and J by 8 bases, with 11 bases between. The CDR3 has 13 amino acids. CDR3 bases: TGCGCCAGCAGCTTTAGGCTAGAGGATGAGCAGTTCTTC. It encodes CASSFRLEDEQFF.

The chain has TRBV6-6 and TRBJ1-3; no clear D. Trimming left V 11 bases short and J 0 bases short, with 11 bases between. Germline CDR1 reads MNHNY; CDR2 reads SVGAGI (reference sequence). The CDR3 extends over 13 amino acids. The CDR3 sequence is CASQFGSGNTIYF. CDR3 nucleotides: TGTGCCTCCCAGTTCGGCTCTGGAAACACCATATATTTT.

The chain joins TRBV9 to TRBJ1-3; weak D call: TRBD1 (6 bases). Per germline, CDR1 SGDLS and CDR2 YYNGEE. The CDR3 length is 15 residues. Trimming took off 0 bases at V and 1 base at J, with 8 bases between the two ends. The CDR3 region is CASSVGGQSGNTIYF. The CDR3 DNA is TGTGCCAGCAGCGTAGGGGGGCAGTCTGGAAACACCATATATTTT.

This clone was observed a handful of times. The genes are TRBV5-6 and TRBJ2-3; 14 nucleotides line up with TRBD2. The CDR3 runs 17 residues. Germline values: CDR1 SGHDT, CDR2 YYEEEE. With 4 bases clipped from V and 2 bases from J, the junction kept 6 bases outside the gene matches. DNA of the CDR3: TGTGCCAGCAGCCGACTAGCGGGGGGGAACCCCACAGATACGCAGTATTTT. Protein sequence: CASSRLAGGNPTDTQYF.

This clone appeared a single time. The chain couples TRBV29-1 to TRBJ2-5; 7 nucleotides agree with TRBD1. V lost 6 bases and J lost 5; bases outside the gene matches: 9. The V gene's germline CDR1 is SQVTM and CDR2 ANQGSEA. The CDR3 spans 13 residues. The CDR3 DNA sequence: TGCAGCGTATCGACAGGGTTAAGGGAGACCCAGTACTTC. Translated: CSVSTGLRETQYF.

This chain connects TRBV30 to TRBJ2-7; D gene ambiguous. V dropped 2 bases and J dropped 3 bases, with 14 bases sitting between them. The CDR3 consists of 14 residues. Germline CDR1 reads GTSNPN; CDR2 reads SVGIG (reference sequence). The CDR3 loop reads CAWSRYNSLYEQYF. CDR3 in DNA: TGTGCCTGGAGTCGGTATAACAGCCTCTACGAGCAGTACTTC.

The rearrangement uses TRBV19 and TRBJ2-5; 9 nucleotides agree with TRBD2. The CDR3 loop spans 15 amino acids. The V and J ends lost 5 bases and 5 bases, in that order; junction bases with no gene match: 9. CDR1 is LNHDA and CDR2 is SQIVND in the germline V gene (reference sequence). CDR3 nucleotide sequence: TGTGCCAGTAGTCTTGGCGGGGGGGGAAGGGAGACCCAGTACTTC. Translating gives CASSLGGGGRETQYF.

The CDR3 spells CASSVGRNRRISSSYEQYF. The CDR3 region has the DNA TGTGCCAGCTCCGTAGGAAGGAACAGGCGGATTTCCTCTTCCTACGAGCAGTACTTC. The chain uses TRBV18 and TRBJ2-7, with D maybe TRBD1 (5 bases). The CDR3 is made up of 19 amino acids. Trimming took 6 bases from V and 1 from J, leaving 28 bases between them. Germline loops: CDR1 KGHSH, CDR2 LQKENI.

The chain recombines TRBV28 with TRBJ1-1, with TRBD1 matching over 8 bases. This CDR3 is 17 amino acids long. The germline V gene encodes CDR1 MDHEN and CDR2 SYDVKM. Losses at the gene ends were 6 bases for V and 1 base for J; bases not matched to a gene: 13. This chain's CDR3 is CASRPLTGGNRNTEAFF. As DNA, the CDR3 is TGTGCCAGCAGGCCATTAACAGGGGGTAATAGGAACACTGAAGCTTTCTTT.

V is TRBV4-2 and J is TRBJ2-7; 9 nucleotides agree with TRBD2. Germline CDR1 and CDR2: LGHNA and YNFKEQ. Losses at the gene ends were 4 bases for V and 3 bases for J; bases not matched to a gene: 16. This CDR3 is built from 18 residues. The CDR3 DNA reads TGTGCCAGCAGCCTACAGAGGGGGGCGGCGGGAGGGGTCTACGAGCAGTACTTC. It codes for CASSLQRGAAGGVYEQYF.

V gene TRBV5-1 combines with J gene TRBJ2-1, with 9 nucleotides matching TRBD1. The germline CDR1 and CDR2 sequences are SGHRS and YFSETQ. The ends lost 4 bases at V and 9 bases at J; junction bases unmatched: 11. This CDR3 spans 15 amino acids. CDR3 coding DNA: TGCGCCAGCAGCCCGACAGGGGGTGGGGTCAGTGAGCAGTTCTTC. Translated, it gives CASSPTGGGVSEQFF.

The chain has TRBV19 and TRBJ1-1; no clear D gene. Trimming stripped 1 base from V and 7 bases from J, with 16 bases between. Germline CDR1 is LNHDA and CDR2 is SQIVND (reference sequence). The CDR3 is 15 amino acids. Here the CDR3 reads CASSIVGTIPVEAFF. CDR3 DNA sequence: TGTGCCAGTAGTATAGTGGGCACTATACCCGTTGAAGCTTTCTTT.

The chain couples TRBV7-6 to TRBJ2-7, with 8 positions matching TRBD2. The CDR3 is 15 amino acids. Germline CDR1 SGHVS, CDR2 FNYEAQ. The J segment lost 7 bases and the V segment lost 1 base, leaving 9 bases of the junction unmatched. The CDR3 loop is CASSLGPAGVGEQYF. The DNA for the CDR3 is TGTGCCAGCAGCTTAGGTCCAGCGGGAGTGGGTGAGCAGTACTTC.

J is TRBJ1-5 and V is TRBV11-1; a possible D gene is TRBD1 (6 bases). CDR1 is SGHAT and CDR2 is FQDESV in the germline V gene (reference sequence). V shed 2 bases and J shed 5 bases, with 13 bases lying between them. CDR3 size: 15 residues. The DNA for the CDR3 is TGTGCCAGCAGCTTATCCGGACAGTGGGATCAGCCCCAGCATTTT. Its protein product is CASSLSGQWDQPQHF.

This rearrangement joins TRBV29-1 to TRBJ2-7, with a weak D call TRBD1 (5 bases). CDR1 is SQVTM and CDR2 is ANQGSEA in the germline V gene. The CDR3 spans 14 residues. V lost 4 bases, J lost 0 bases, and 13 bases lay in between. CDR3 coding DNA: TGCAGCGTTGGACCAACAGGTTCCTCCTACGAGCAGTACTTC. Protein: CSVGPTGSSYEQYF.

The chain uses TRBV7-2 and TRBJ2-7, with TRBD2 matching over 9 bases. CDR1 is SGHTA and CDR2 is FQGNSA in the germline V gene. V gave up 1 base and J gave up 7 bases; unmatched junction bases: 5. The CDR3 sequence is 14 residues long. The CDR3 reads CASSLGGSGGEQYF. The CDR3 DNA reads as TGTGCCAGCAGCTTAGGCGGCAGCGGGGGGGAGCAGTACTTC.

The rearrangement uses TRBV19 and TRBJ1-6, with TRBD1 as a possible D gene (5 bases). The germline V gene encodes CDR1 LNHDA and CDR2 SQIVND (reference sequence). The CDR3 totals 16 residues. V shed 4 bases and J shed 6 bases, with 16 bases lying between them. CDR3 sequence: CASSTQMGLINSPLHF. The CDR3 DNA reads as TGTGCCAGTAGTACCCAAATGGGACTGATTAATTCACCCCTCCACTTT.

The CDR3 sequence is CASSDPETQYF. The CDR3, as DNA: TGTGCCAGCTCCGACCCAGAGACCCAGTACTTC. This chain joins TRBV18 and TRBJ2-5; D ambiguous. CDR1 is KGHSH and CDR2 is LQKENI in the germline V gene. The CDR3 extends over 11 amino acids. V dropped 6 bases and J dropped 4 bases, with 6 bases sitting between them.

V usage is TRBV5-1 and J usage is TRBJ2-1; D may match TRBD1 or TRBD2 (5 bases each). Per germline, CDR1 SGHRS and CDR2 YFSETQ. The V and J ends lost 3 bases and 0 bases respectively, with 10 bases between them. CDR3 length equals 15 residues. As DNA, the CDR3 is TGCGCCAGCAGCTCTTCTGGGGGCTCCTACAATGAGCAGTTCTTC. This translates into CASSSSGGSYNEQFF.

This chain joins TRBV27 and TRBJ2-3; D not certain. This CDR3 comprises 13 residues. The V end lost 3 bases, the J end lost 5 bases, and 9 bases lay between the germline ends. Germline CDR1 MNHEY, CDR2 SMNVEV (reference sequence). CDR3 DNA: TGTGCCAGCAGTTTTCCGGAGAGAGATACGCAGTATTTT. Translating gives CASSFPERDTQYF.

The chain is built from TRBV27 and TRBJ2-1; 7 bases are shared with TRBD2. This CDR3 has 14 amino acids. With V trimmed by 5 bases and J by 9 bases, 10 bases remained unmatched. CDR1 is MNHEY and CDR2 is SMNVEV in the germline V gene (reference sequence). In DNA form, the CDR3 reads TGTGCCAGCAGTGAACAAGCGGGGTTAGGTGAGCAGTTCTTC. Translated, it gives CASSEQAGLGEQFF.

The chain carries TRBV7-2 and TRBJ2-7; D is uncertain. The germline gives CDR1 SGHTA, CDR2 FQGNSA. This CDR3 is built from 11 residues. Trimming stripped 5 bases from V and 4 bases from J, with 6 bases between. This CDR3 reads CASSLLYEQYF. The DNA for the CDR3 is TGTGCCAGCAGCCTACTGTACGAGCAGTACTTC.

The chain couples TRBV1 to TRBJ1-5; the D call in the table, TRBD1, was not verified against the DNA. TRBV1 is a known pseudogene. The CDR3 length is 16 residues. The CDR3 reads CTSSQPCTGLHQPQHF. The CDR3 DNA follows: TGCACCAGCAGCCAACCCTGTACAGGGCTTCATCAGCCCCAGCATTTT.